These 32 T cell receptor beta chains were all obtained from the same sample, sequenced in a study of blood T cell repertoires in COVID-19. TCRdb keeps only in-frame clones here, not all; method: immunoSEQ multiplex PCR. The sample yields 150,000 to 200,000 clones, around four fifths seen once. Sequences were obtained from peripheral blood. These receptors were collected from a woman older than 75 with acute or convalescent COVID-19.

Only one count was recorded for this clone. This chain joins TRBV19 and TRBJ2-1; TRBD1 might be the D (5 bases). With 5 bases removed from V and 8 bases from J, the gap between germline ends came to 22 bases. The germline CDR1 and CDR2 sequences are LNHDA and SQIVND (reference sequence). The CDR3 covers 16 residues. CDR3 region: CASSGPRQPSRDEQFF. Here the CDR3 DNA reads TGTGCCAGTAGTGGGCCAAGACAGCCATCTAGGGATGAGCAGTTCTTC.

The gene calls are TRBV3-1 (or the pseudogene TRBV3-2) and TRBJ1-4, with a tentative D call TRBD1 (5 bases). The CDR3 runs to 15 residues. CDR1 and CDR2 from the germline V gene are LGHDT and YNNKEL (reference sequence). V lost 8 bases and J 0 bases, leaving 13 bases between the germline ends. CDR3 residues: CASATGGTTNEKLFF. The CDR3 DNA reads as TGTGCCAGCGCAACGGGGGGAACAACTAATGAAAAACTGTTTTTT.

V is TRBV4-3 and J is TRBJ2-3, with 9 bases identical to TRBD2. The V gene's germline CDR1 is LGHNA and CDR2 YSLEER. The CDR3 covers 16 residues. Trimming removed 2 bases from V and 1 base from J; junction bases left unmatched: 4. The CDR3, as DNA: TGCGCCAGCAGCCAACTAGCGGGGAGCGGCACAGATACGCAGTATTTT. Residues: CASSQLAGSGTDTQYF.

The chain has TRBV18 and TRBJ1-3; 8 bases map to TRBD1. CDR1 and CDR2 (germline): KGHSH, LQKENI. After removal of 8 bases from V and 2 bases from J, the junction contained 8 bases not matched to a gene. The CDR3 totals 15 residues. CDR3 sequence: CASKQGGYAGNTIYF. The CDR3 DNA is TGTGCCAGCAAACAGGGGGGATACGCTGGAAACACCATATATTTT.

The chain uses TRBV20-1 and TRBJ1-1; perhaps TRBD1 as D (6 bases). Germline assignment: CDR1 DFQATT and CDR2 SNEGSKA (reference sequence). Trimming pared 3 bases from V and 0 bases from J, leaving 14 bases between. The CDR3 sequence is 15 residues long. CDR3 amino acids: CSASPGGLMNTEAFF. CDR3 coding DNA: TGCAGTGCTAGTCCCGGGGGGCTTATGAACACTGAAGCTTTCTTT.

The CDR3 protein is CASGLVSQGGYEQYF. The CDR3 DNA follows: TGTGCTAGTGGTTTGGTGTCGCAGGGCGGCTACGAGCAGTACTTC. This chain connects TRBV12-5 to TRBJ2-7; weak D call: TRBD1 (5 bases). Germline loops: CDR1 LGHNT, CDR2 FRNRAP. The ends were cut back, 0 bases at V and 3 bases at J, with 12 bases in the middle. This CDR3 region has 15 residues. Full variable domain (rest looked up from reference TRBV12-5 and TRBJ2-7): DARVTQTPRHKVTEMGQEVTMRCQPILGHNTVFWYRQTMMQGLELLAYFRNRAPLDDSGMPKDRFSAEMPDATLATLKIQPSEPRDSAVYFCASGLVSQGGYEQYFGPGTRLTVT.

This clone has only one observation. J is TRBJ1-6 and V is TRBV30, with D unclear. The CDR3 sequence is 13 residues long. Germline values: CDR1 GTSNPN, CDR2 SVGIG (reference sequence). Trimming took 1 base from V and 4 from J, leaving 5 bases between them. In nucleotides, the CDR3 is TGTGCCTGGAGTGGGGAGTATAATTCACCCCTCCACTTT. Residues: CAWSGEYNSPLHF.

V gene TRBV27 combines with J gene TRBJ1-1; 7 nucleotides match TRBD1. The V gene end was trimmed by 6 bases and the J gene end by 4 bases; junction bases not matched to a gene: 8. Germline assignment: CDR1 MNHEY and CDR2 SMNVEV (reference sequence). The CDR3 consists of 14 residues. Written as DNA, the CDR3 is TGTGCCAGCAGGCCCGACAGGGTCAGCACTGAAGCTTTCTTT. Amino acid sequence: CASRPDRVSTEAFF.

This clone was detected a few times. The genes are TRBV15 and TRBJ1-5; 7 nucleotides match TRBD1. The CDR3 has 15 residues. V trimming: 3 bases; J trimming: 3 bases; junction bases outside the gene matches: 5. Germline V gives CDR1 LNHNV, CDR2 YYDKDF (reference sequence). Written as DNA, the CDR3 is TGTGCCACCAGCAGGGCACAGGGGATCAATCAGCCCCAGCATTTT. Its protein is CATSRAQGINQPQHF.

This clone came up once. The rearrangement joins TRBV7-9 to TRBJ2-3, with D unclear. Germline assignment: CDR1 SEHNR and CDR2 FQNEAQ (reference sequence). The CDR3 runs 13 residues. The V end was cut by 1 base, the J end by 3 bases, with 5 bases between. The CDR3 DNA sequence: TGTGCCAGCAGCTTAGGAACTACAGATACGCAGTATTTT. Translation: CASSLGTTDTQYF. The whole variable domain, filled in from reference TRBV7-9 and TRBJ2-3, reads DTGVSQNPRHKITKRGQNVTFRCDPISEHNRLYWYRQTLGQGPEFLTYFQNEAQLEKSRLLSDRFSAERPKGSFSTLEIQRTEQGDSAMYLCASSLGTTDTQYFGPGTRLTVL.

This chain connects TRBV6-2 or TRBV6-3 to TRBJ2-2, with D unresolved. Germline CDR1 MNHEY, CDR2 SVGEGT. Trimming removed 0 bases at V and 0 bases at J, with 8 bases between. The CDR3 loop spans 16 amino acids. The CDR3 sequence is CASSYSPYPNTGELFF. The CDR3 DNA reads as TGTGCCAGCAGTTACTCGCCCTACCCGAACACCGGGGAGCTGTTTTTT.

The V and J genes are TRBV24-1 and TRBJ2-2, with 7 nucleotides matching TRBD2. V lost 5 bases to trimming and J lost 6 bases; unmatched junction nucleotides: 5. The CDR3 totals 14 residues. Germline values: CDR1 KGHDR, CDR2 SFDVKD. In DNA form, the CDR3 reads TGTGCCACCAGTGTGCGGGAGAGGGCCGGGGAGCTGTTTTTT. This encodes CATSVRERAGELFF.

The chain uses TRBV6-9 and TRBJ1-2; 8 bases map to TRBD1. This CDR3 has 12 amino acids. J gave up 4 bases and V 10 bases, and 5 bases lay outside the gene matches. In germline, CDR1 is MNHGY, CDR2 SVAAGI. CDR3 DNA sequence: TGTGCCACCCGGACAGGGCGCTATGGCTACACCTTC. Encoded protein: CATRTGRYGYTF.

The CDR3 sequence: CASSRRQGLWAFF. The CDR3 coding sequence is TGTGCCAGCAGTCGAAGACAGGGACTGTGGGCTTTCTTT. The chain combines TRBV6-2 or TRBV6-3 with TRBJ1-1; 7 nucleotides line up with TRBD1. CDR1 and CDR2 from the germline V gene are MNHEY and SVGEGT. The ends lost 5 bases at V and 11 bases at J; junction bases unmatched: 11. The CDR3 extends over 13 amino acids.

The chain couples TRBV6-2 or TRBV6-3 to TRBJ1-2; the D gene is possibly TRBD1 (6 bases). The length of the CDR3 is 14 residues. Germline V lookup: CDR1 MNHEY, CDR2 SVGEGT. Trimming removed 2 bases at V and 0 bases at J, with 7 bases between. CDR3 region: CASSYGQTNYGYTF. CDR3 nucleotides: TGTGCCAGCAGTTACGGACAGACTAACTATGGCTACACCTTC.

The chain links TRBV19 to TRBJ2-2; TRBD1 matches 7 bases. V was pared by 4 bases and J by 7 bases, with 6 bases of the junction left unmatched. This CDR3 spans 14 amino acids. Germline V CDR1 and CDR2: LNHDA, SQIVND (reference sequence). CDR3 nucleotide sequence: TGTGCCAGTAGTAGACAGGGACGTCTCGGGGAGCTGTTTTTT. Its protein product is CASSRQGRLGELFF.

Comments on this clone: With a much larger clone just one base away, this may be a read error. The V call is TRBV5-1, the J call TRBJ1-1; D is ambiguous. The CDR3 length is 13 residues. V was trimmed by 2 bases and J by 2 bases, leaving 7 bases between them. Germline-derived CDR1 and CDR2 are SGHRS and YFSETQ. The CDR3 protein is CASSFTDNTEAFF. The CDR3 DNA follows: TGCGCCAGCAGCTTTACAGACAACACTGAAGCTTTCTTT. Variable domain in full (rest from reference TRBV5-1 and TRBJ1-1): KAGVTQTPRYLIKTRGQQVTLSCSPISGHRSVSWYQQTPGQGLQFLFEYFSETQRNKGNFPGRFSGRQFSNSRSEMNVSTLELGDSALYLCASSFTDNTEAFFGQGTRLTVV.

This sequence joins TRBV27 and TRBJ2-1; 7 positions match TRBD2. Germline V lookup: CDR1 MNHEY, CDR2 SMNVEV (reference sequence). The V and J ends lost 9 bases and 0 bases, in that order; junction bases with no gene match: 5. CDR3 size: 14 residues. CDR3 in DNA: TGTGCCAGTTCAGCGGGATACTCCTACAATGAGCAGTTCTTC. Translated, it gives CASSAGYSYNEQFF.

V and J are TRBV16 and TRBJ1-1; D is perhaps TRBD1 (6 bases). Germline values: CDR1 KGHSY, CDR2 FQNENV. CDR3 length equals 15 residues. V was cut by 4 bases and J by 0 bases, with 12 bases left in between. This chain's CDR3 is CASSPNTGMNTEAFF. As DNA, the CDR3 is TGTGCCAGCAGCCCCAATACAGGGATGAACACTGAAGCTTTCTTT. Using reference TRBV16 and TRBJ1-1 for the parts outside the CDR3, the full variable domain is GEEVAQTPKHLVRGEGQKAKLYCAPIKGHSYVFWYQQVLKNEFKFLISFQNENVFDETGMPKERFSAKCLPNSPCSLEIQATKLEDSAVYFCASSPNTGMNTEAFFGQGTRLTVV.

The chain couples TRBV4-3 to TRBJ1-2; D gene unclear. The V gene lost 0 bases and the J gene lost 8 bases, with 13 bases spanning the gap. CDR3 length equals 14 residues. The germline CDR1 and CDR2 sequences are LGHNA and YSLEER. CDR3 loop: CASSQDTRIVGYTF. The CDR3 DNA reads as TGCGCCAGCAGCCAAGATACGAGGATCGTAGGCTACACCTTC.

The rearrangement joins TRBV2 to TRBJ1-3, with 7 positions matching TRBD1. From germline, CDR1 is SNHLY and CDR2 FYNNEI. J lost 2 bases, V lost 8 bases, and 6 bases had no gene match. CDR3 size: 14 residues. The CDR3 DNA reads as TGTGCCAGCGTATCCGGGACAGCTGGAAACACCATATATTTT. Translated: CASVSGTAGNTIYF.

The V and J genes are TRBV7-2 and TRBJ2-7; tentatively, D is TRBD1 (6 bases). Germline CDR1 reads SGHTA; CDR2 reads FQGNSA. Trimming removed 5 bases at V and 3 bases at J, with 17 bases between. This CDR3 is built from 15 residues. The DNA for the CDR3 is TGTGCCAGCAGCCGTTCTAACTTGGGACACTACGAGCAGTACTTC. This codes for CASSRSNLGHYEQYF.

This chain connects TRBV5-1 to TRBJ2-3, with TRBD2 matching 7 bases. The CDR3 has 14 amino acids. V was clipped by 4 bases and J by 4 bases; unmatched bases: 6. The germline V gene has CDR1 SGHRS and CDR2 YFSETQ. The CDR3 nucleotides are TGCGCCAGCAGCCTGGTAGCGGGTGCAGATACGCAGTATTTT. Amino acid sequence: CASSLVAGADTQYF.

This clone showed up just once. The CDR3 here is CASSYGPYYGYTF. The CDR3 DNA reads as TGTGCCAGCAGTTACGGGCCTTACTATGGCTACACCTTC. The chain is built from TRBV6-5 and TRBJ1-2; D gene uncertain. This CDR3 region has 13 residues. Germline values: CDR1 MNHEY, CDR2 SVGAGI. V lost 2 bases to trimming and J lost 3 bases, with 7 bases between them.

This clone came up once. The genes are TRBV28 and TRBJ2-1; 9 nucleotides agree with TRBD2. J lost 5 bases, V lost 1 base, and 6 bases had no gene match. CDR1 and CDR2 (germline): MDHEN, SYDVKM. The CDR3 runs to 16 residues. CDR3: CASSLSGSGRNNEQFF. Here the CDR3 DNA reads TGTGCCAGCAGTTTATCCGGTAGCGGGAGAAACAATGAGCAGTTCTTC.

The chain couples TRBV4-1 to TRBJ2-1; 7 bases are shared with TRBD1. Germline trimming cut 2 bases from V and 15 bases from J; bases unmatched to any gene: 16. The CDR3 covers 15 residues. The germline gives CDR1 MGHRA, CDR2 YSYEKL. The chain's CDR3 is CASSQYAGDSGGAFF. The DNA of the CDR3 is TGCGCCAGCAGCCAATACGCCGGGGACAGTGGAGGTGCGTTCTTC.

The chain carries TRBV5-5 and TRBJ2-3; 9 bases are shared with TRBD2. Looked up from germline, CDR1 is SGHKS and CDR2 is YYEKEE (reference sequence). CDR3 size: 16 residues. After removal of 4 bases from V and 7 bases from J, the junction contained 13 bases not matched to a gene. The CDR3: CASSVSVAGGRNTQYF. The CDR3 coding sequence is TGTGCCAGCAGCGTCTCGGTCGCGGGGGGGAGGAATACGCAGTATTTT.

V gene TRBV7-9 combines with J gene TRBJ2-1; TRBD2 matches at 7 bases. Per germline, CDR1 SEHNR and CDR2 FQNEAQ (reference sequence). The CDR3 is made up of 18 amino acids. The V and J ends lost 4 bases and 0 bases, in that order; junction bases with no gene match: 12. This chain's CDR3 is CASSSRLADQSSYNEQFF. The CDR3 bases are TGTGCCAGCAGCTCCAGACTAGCTGACCAAAGCTCCTACAATGAGCAGTTCTTC.

The chain couples TRBV9 to TRBJ2-1, with 8 positions matching TRBD2. Per germline, CDR1 SGDLS and CDR2 YYNGEE. The CDR3 has 16 residues. Germline trimming cut 0 bases from V and 2 bases from J; bases unmatched to any gene: 4. CDR3 coding DNA: TGTGCCAGCAGCGTAGTGGGGCGGGGGGCCTACAATGAGCAGTTCTTC. Residues: CASSVVGRGAYNEQFF.

The chain uses TRBV6-6 and TRBJ1-5; 7 bases are shared with TRBD1. The germline CDR1 and CDR2 sequences are MNHNY and SVGAGI (reference sequence). Trimming removed 6 bases from V and 3 bases from J; junction bases left unmatched: 8. The CDR3 runs 15 residues. In DNA, the CDR3 is TGTGCCAGCAGACCAAATGACAGGGACAATCAGCCCCAGCATTTT. It codes for CASRPNDRDNQPQHF.

V and J are TRBV28 and TRBJ2-1, with D perhaps TRBD2 (6 bases). Germline V gene sequence: CDR1 MDHEN, CDR2 SYDVKM. This CDR3 is built from 16 residues. V was trimmed by 6 bases and J by 0 bases, leaving 15 bases between them. The CDR3: CASRSPSSDSYNEQFF. The CDR3 DNA follows: TGTGCCAGCAGATCCCCCTCTAGCGACTCCTACAATGAGCAGTTCTTC.

Points on this clone: Other DNA sequences of this sample code for an identical CDR3. The chain joins TRBV3-1 (or the pseudogene TRBV3-2) to TRBJ2-1; 13 positions match TRBD2. The CDR3 extends over 17 amino acids. CDR1 LGHDT and CDR2 YNNKEL come from the germline V gene (reference sequence). The ends lost 0 bases at V and 5 bases at J; junction bases unmatched: 4. The CDR3 DNA follows: TGTGCCAGCAGCCAAGATTTCGGACTAGCGGGAGACAATGAGCAGTTCTTC. Its translation is CASSQDFGLAGDNEQFF.